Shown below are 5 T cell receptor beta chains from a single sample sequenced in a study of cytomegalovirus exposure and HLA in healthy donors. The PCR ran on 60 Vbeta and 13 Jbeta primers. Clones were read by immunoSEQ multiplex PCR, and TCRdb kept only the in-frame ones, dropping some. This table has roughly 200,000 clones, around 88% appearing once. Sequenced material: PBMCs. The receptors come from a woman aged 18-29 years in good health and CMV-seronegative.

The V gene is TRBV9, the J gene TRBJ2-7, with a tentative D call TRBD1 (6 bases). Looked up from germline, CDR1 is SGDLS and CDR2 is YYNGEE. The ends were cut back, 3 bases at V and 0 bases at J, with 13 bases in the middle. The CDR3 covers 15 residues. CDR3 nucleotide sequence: TGTGCCAGCAGCGGTAACAGGGCGACCTCCTACGAGCAGTACTTC. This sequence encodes CASSGNRATSYEQYF.

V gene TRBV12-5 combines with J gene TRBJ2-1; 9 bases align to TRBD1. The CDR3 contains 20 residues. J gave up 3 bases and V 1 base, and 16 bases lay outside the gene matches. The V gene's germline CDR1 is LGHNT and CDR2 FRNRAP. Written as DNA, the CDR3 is TGTGCTAGTGGTTTGGAAAGTACCTTACGGGACAGGGATTGCTACAATGAGCAGTTCTTC. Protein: CASGLESTLRDRDCYNEQFF.

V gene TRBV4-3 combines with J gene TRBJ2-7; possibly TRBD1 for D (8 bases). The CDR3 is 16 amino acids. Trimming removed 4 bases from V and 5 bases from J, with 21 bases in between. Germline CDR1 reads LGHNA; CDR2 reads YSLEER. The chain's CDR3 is CASSRGGGQGVNEQYF. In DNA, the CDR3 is TGCGCCAGCAGCCGCGGGGGAGGACAGGGTGTTAACGAGCAGTACTTC.

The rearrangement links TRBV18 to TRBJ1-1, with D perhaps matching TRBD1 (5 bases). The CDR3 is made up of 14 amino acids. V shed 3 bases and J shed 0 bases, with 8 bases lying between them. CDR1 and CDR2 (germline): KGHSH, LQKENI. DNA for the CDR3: TGTGCCAGCTCACCTAACAGGTTGAACACTGAAGCTTTCTTT. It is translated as CASSPNRLNTEAFF. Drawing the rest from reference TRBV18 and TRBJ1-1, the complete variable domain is NAGVMQNPRHLVRRRGQEARLRCSPMKGHSHVYWYRQLPEEGLKFMVYLQKENIIDESGMPKERFSAEFPKEGPSILRIQQVVRGDSAAYFCASSPNRLNTEAFFGQGTRLTVV.

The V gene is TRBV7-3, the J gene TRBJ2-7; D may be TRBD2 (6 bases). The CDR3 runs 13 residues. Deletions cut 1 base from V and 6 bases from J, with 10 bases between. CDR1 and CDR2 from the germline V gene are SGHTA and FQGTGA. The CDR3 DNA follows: TGTGCCAGCAGCTTAATGGTGGGGGGCGAGCAGTACTTC. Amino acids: CASSLMVGGEQYF.